This passage covers 28 T cell receptor beta chains from one sample sequenced in a study of sequential checkpoint blockade in melanoma. Repertoires were generated with immunoSEQ multiplex PCR, while TCRdb's copy carries only in-frame clones and drops some. The sample carries roughly 9,100 clones, roughly 24% recorded once. Treatment in this sample: randomized to nivolumab then ipilimumab (arm A) or the reverse (arm B). The source was tumor tissue (inferred from file names), collected from a patient given nivolumab and ipilimumab in sequence. These receptors were taken from a human donor with melanoma.

This clone was detected many times. The rearrangement joins TRBV11-3 to TRBJ1-5; D may be TRBD1 (6 bases). Trimming removed 1 base from V and 7 bases from J, with 14 bases in between. Germline lookup yields CDR1 SGHNT and CDR2 YENEEA. This CDR3 has 15 residues. CDR3 DNA sequence: TGTGCCAGCAGCTTAGTAGTGACAGGCGGCCAGCCCCAGCATTTT. It yields the protein CASSLVVTGGQPQHF. Full variable domain (remainder filled in from reference TRBV11-3 and TRBJ1-5): EAGVVQSPRYKIIEKKQPVAFWCNPISGHNTLYWYLQNLGQGPELLIRYENEEAVDDSQLPKDRFSAERLKGVDSTLKIQPAELGDSAVYLCASSLVVTGGQPQHFGDGTRLSIL.

V is TRBV18 and J is TRBJ1-2, with D uncertain. Trimming took 0 bases from V and 5 from J, leaving 10 bases between them. The CDR3 contains 14 residues. Germline CDR1 KGHSH, CDR2 LQKENI. The CDR3 nucleotides are TGTGCCAGCTCACCACCGGAGGTTGGTTATGGCTACACCTTC. This encodes CASSPPEVGYGYTF. Full variable domain (remainder filled in from reference TRBV18 and TRBJ1-2): NAGVMQNPRHLVRRRGQEARLRCSPMKGHSHVYWYRQLPEEGLKFMVYLQKENIIDESGMPKERFSAEFPKEGPSILRIQQVVRGDSAAYFCASSPPEVGYGYTFGSGTRLTVV.

This clone is medium-sized (0.01 to 0.1%) within its sample. The chain has TRBV5-1 and TRBJ1-6; D might be TRBD1 (5 bases). Germline values: CDR1 SGHRS, CDR2 YFSETQ. Trimming removed 2 bases at V and 8 bases at J, with 11 bases between. The CDR3 runs to 14 residues. The CDR3: CASSFPGLDSPLHF. The CDR3 DNA follows: TGCGCCAGCAGCTTCCCGGGGCTGGATTCACCCCTCCACTTT.

This clone was detected a few times. The chain has TRBV6-8 and TRBJ1-5; 8 nucleotides match TRBD1. The trim removed 6 bases at V and 3 bases at J, leaving 16 bases unmatched. Germline CDR1 reads MNHGY; CDR2 reads SAAAGT. CDR3 length equals 18 residues. CDR3 region: CASSPQTPTTGDNQPQHF. The CDR3 nucleotides are TGTGCCAGCAGCCCCCAAACCCCCACGACAGGGGACAATCAGCCCCAGCATTTT.

This clone was detected ten times or more. J is TRBJ2-5 and V is TRBV6-8; the match to TRBD2 covers 8 bases. CDR1 and CDR2 from the germline V gene are MNHGY and SAAAGT. V trimming: 4 bases; J trimming: 0 bases; junction bases outside the gene matches: 4. This CDR3 is built from 15 residues. CDR3 DNA: TGTGCCAGCAGTTTCTTGACTAGCGACCAAGAGACCCAGTACTTC. It codes for CASSFLTSDQETQYF.

This clone has more than one count but fewer than ten. The chain joins TRBV6-8 to TRBJ2-1, with D perhaps TRBD2 (6 bases). The CDR3 is made up of 14 amino acids. From germline, CDR1 is MNHGY and CDR2 SAAAGT. Deletions cut 10 bases from V and 10 bases from J, with 23 bases between. CDR3 DNA sequence: TGTGCCATCAGCCCCGGGACTCAGATCGGGGAGCAGTTCTTC. As protein: CAISPGTQIGEQFF.

A few counts support this clone. The genes are TRBV11-3 and TRBJ2-3; possible D gene TRBD2, 6 bases. Germline loops: CDR1 SGHNT, CDR2 YENEEA. This CDR3 contains 16 residues. V was clipped by 5 bases and J by 9 bases, with 24 bases between them. The CDR3 DNA follows: TGTGCCAGCAGCCCCAGGACCCTAGGGACTCCACCGACGCAGTATTTT. This translates into CASSPRTLGTPPTQYF.

This clone came up a few times. J is TRBJ2-5 and V is TRBV6-7; D unresolved. TRBV6-7 is identified as an open reading frame with a role that is uncertain. Trimming removed 6 bases from V and 0 bases from J, with 11 bases in between. The CDR3 runs to 14 residues. The CDR3 sequence: CASSQAKNQETQYF. In nucleotides, the CDR3 is TGTGCCAGCAGCCAGGCGAAAAACCAAGAGACCCAGTACTTC.

This clone has just a few counts. The CDR3 is CASSWSAGTNEKLFF. DNA of the CDR3: TGTGCCAGCAGTTGGAGTGCTGGGACTAATGAAAAACTGTTTTTT. The V gene is TRBV6-8, the J gene TRBJ1-4; D is ambiguous. Germline assignment: CDR1 MNHGY and CDR2 SAAAGT. The CDR3 is 15 amino acids. With 4 bases removed from V and 2 bases from J, the gap between germline ends came to 11 bases.

The chain uses TRBV6-8 and TRBJ1-1, with a possible D match to TRBD1 (5 bases). This CDR3 spans 14 amino acids. V was trimmed by 7 bases and J by 0 bases, leaving 12 bases between them. Germline loops: CDR1 MNHGY, CDR2 SAAAGT. For the CDR3, the DNA is TGTGCCAGCACCCAGGGACGGATGAACACTGAAGCTTTCTTT. Translation gives CASTQGRMNTEAFF.

This clone showed up many times. This rearrangement joins TRBV6-8 to TRBJ2-2, with TRBD2 matching over 8 bases. This CDR3 spans 15 amino acids. V lost 5 bases to trimming and J lost 9 bases; unmatched junction nucleotides: 11. The germline V gene encodes CDR1 MNHGY and CDR2 SAAAGT. CDR3 DNA: TGTGCCAGCAGTGACGAAACTAGCGGCCGCCGGGAGCTGTTTTTT. As protein: CASSDETSGRRELFF.

This sequence joins TRBV9 and TRBJ2-1, with 11 bases fitting TRBD2. The CDR3 is made up of 19 amino acids. Germline loops: CDR1 SGDLS, CDR2 YYNGEE. The J segment lost 2 bases and the V segment lost 5 bases, leaving 15 bases of the junction unmatched. The CDR3: CASSPQGLADYSTYNEQFF. The CDR3 bases are TGTGCCAGCAGTCCCCAGGGACTAGCGGATTATAGCACCTACAATGAGCAGTTCTTC.

The V call is TRBV9, the J call TRBJ2-7, with D tentatively TRBD1 or TRBD2 (5 bases each). CDR1 SGDLS and CDR2 YYNGEE come from the germline V gene. V lost 0 bases and J 6 bases, leaving 13 bases between the germline ends. The CDR3 is 14 amino acids. The CDR3 reads CASSVGDGSFEQYF. CDR3 bases: TGTGCCAGCAGCGTAGGGGACGGTTCTTTCGAGCAGTACTTC.

This clone showed up just a few times. The gene calls are TRBV6-8 and TRBJ2-5; perhaps TRBD1 as D (5 bases). CDR3 length: 13 amino acids. Germline CDR1 reads MNHGY; CDR2 reads SAAAGT. V was cut by 7 bases and J by 5 bases, with 14 bases left in between. CDR3 nucleotides: TGTGCCAGCACGAGAAGGGGCAGGGAGACCCAGTACTTC. Amino acid sequence: CASTRRGRETQYF.

The chain recombines TRBV11-3 with TRBJ2-5, with 10 bases identical to TRBD1. The germline V gene has CDR1 SGHNT and CDR2 YENEEA. The CDR3 is made up of 15 amino acids. Trimming at V came to 7 bases and at J to 9 bases, leaving 14 bases not matched to a gene. The CDR3 protein is CASTFGTGAPGAQYF. The CDR3 DNA sequence: TGTGCCAGCACCTTCGGGACAGGGGCCCCCGGGGCCCAGTACTTC.

This clone occurred many times. The chain has TRBV9 and TRBJ1-6; 8 bases match TRBD1. Trimming at V came to 4 bases and at J to 4 bases, leaving 10 bases not matched to a gene. CDR3 size: 17 residues. Germline values: CDR1 SGDLS, CDR2 YYNGEE. CDR3 protein: CASSRDSGGGYNSPLHF. CDR3 bases: TGTGCCAGCAGCAGGGACTCAGGGGGCGGATATAATTCACCCCTCCACTTT. The entire variable domain, with the rest obtained from reference TRBV9 and TRBJ1-6, is as follows: DSGVTQTPKHLITATGQRVTLRCSPRSGDLSVYWYQQSLDQGLQFLIQYYNGEERAKGNILERFSAQQFPDLHSELNLSSLELGDSALYFCASSRDSGGGYNSPLHFGNGTRLTVT.

This chain joins TRBV6-8 and TRBJ1-5; D not certain. The germline V gene encodes CDR1 MNHGY and CDR2 SAAAGT. The CDR3 has 13 residues. V was shortened by 1 base and J by 4 bases, with 5 bases between the two germline ends. The CDR3 DNA reads as TGTGCCAGCAGTTACTGGGAGAATCAGCCCCAGCATTTT. Its translation is CASSYWENQPQHF.

This chain joins TRBV5-1 and TRBJ1-2, with 8 bases fitting TRBD1. The CDR3 length is 14 residues. Germline loops: CDR1 SGHRS, CDR2 YFSETQ. V shed 2 bases, J shed 5 bases, and the junction held 5 bases outside the gene matches. The CDR3 region has the DNA TGCGCCAGCAGCTTCCAGGGGGCGGGTTATGGCTACACCTTC. Its protein is CASSFQGAGYGYTF.

The V call is TRBV10-3, the J call TRBJ1-1, with D hard to call. The CDR3 extends over 17 amino acids. Trimming stripped 2 bases from V and 0 bases from J, with 16 bases between. Germline V CDR1 and CDR2: ENHRY, SYGVKD. CDR3 loop: CAISETLPVGVNTEAFF. CDR3 DNA sequence: TGTGCCATCAGTGAGACCCTCCCAGTTGGGGTGAACACTGAAGCTTTCTTT.

A few counts support this clone. The genes are TRBV6-8 and TRBJ2-7; D not resolved. The CDR3 has 13 amino acids. Trimming left V 6 bases short and J 4 bases short, with 13 bases between. Germline V gene sequence: CDR1 MNHGY, CDR2 SAAAGT. The CDR3 coding sequence is TGTGCCAGCAGCCGGTTTAAGTCGTACGAGCAGTACTTC. Translation gives CASSRFKSYEQYF.

Many counts were recorded for this clone. The chain is built from TRBV7-6 and TRBJ1-2; D is possibly TRBD1 (6 bases). CDR1 is SGHVS, CDR2 FNYEAQ, per germline. CDR3 length: 14 amino acids. Trimming shortened V by 3 bases and J by 2 bases, and 10 bases separated the two germline ends. DNA of the CDR3: TGTGCCAGCAGCTTGGGCACAGGGAACTATGGCTACACCTTC. Protein product: CASSLGTGNYGYTF.

The chain has TRBV28 and TRBJ1-2; 7 bases are a match to TRBD1. The J segment lost 2 bases and the V segment lost 10 bases, leaving 10 bases of the junction unmatched. This CDR3 comprises 14 residues. Germline values: CDR1 MDHEN, CDR2 SYDVKM. The CDR3 spells CAIGRQGRNYGYTF. The CDR3 DNA is TGTGCCATCGGAAGACAGGGAAGAAACTATGGCTACACCTTC.

By sample fraction, this clone is medium-sized. The chain combines TRBV18 with TRBJ1-6; 8 bases agree with TRBD1. The germline V gene has CDR1 KGHSH and CDR2 LQKENI. This CDR3 contains 18 residues. V shed 3 bases and J 6 bases; nucleotides not matched to a gene: 13. CDR3 in amino acids: CASSPRDRRVSANSPLHF. The CDR3 DNA is TGTGCCAGCTCACCTCGGGACAGGCGGGTCTCCGCTAATTCACCCCTCCACTTT.

This clone is medium-sized (0.01 to 0.1%) by share. V and J are TRBV6-8 and TRBJ2-1; 12 bases align to TRBD2. The V gene's germline CDR1 is MNHGY and CDR2 SAAAGT. Germline trimming cut 7 bases from V and 4 bases from J; bases unmatched to any gene: 5. This CDR3 is 15 amino acids long. The CDR3 reads CASIPTSGGYNEQFF. The CDR3 region has the DNA TGTGCCAGCATTCCGACTAGCGGGGGTTACAATGAGCAGTTCTTC.

This clone was observed a handful of times. J is TRBJ2-1 and V is TRBV9; D is possibly TRBD1 (6 bases). Per germline, CDR1 SGDLS and CDR2 YYNGEE. The length of the CDR3 is 13 residues. Trimming stripped 1 base from V and 10 bases from J, with 12 bases between. CDR3 sequence (DNA): TGTGCCAGCAGCGTAACTGAAAGGGGGGAGCAGTTCTTC. Its translation is CASSVTERGEQFF.

A few counts support this clone. The junction and the germline gene differ at one end; a read error may be behind it. This chain connects TRBV7-8 to TRBJ2-3, with 9 bases aligning to TRBD1. The CDR3 is 13 residues long. Germline V gives CDR1 SGHVS, CDR2 FQNEAQ. CDR3 in amino acids: CASSLTGGDTQYF. The CDR3 DNA reads as TGTGCTAGCAGCTTGACAGGGGGAGACACGCAGTATTTT.

In its sample, this clone was seen a few times. The rearrangement joins TRBV28 to TRBJ2-7; tentative D call: TRBD2 (5 bases). This CDR3 is built from 14 residues. V was cut by 7 bases and J by 4 bases, with 17 bases left in between. CDR1 is MDHEN, CDR2 SYDVKM, per germline. The CDR3 nucleotides are TGTGCCAGCAAGTGGTCGTCGGGGATTTACGAGCAGTACTTC. This sequence encodes CASKWSSGIYEQYF.

This clone showed up just once. CDR3: CASSVRGQADTQYF. In nucleotides, the CDR3 is TGTGCCAGTAGTGTGAGGGGCCAGGCAGATACGCAGTATTTT. The J gene is TRBJ2-3, the V gene TRBV19, with D perhaps matching TRBD1 or TRBD2 (5 bases each). The CDR3 contains 14 residues. Germline CDR1 is LNHDA and CDR2 is SQIVND (reference sequence). V was clipped by 5 bases and J by 4 bases, with 13 bases between them.